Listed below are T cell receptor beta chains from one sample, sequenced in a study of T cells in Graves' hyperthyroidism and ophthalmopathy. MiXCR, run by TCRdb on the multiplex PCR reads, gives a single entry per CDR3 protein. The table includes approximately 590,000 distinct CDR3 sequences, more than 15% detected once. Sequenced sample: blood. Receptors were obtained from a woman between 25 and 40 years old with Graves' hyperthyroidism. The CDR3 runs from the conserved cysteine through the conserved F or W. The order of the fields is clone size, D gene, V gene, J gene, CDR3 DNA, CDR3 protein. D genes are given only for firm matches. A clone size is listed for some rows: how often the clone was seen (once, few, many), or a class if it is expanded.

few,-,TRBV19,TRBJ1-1,TGTGCCAGTAGTAGGACAGCCCTGAACACTGAAGCTTTCTTT,CASSRTALNTEAFF
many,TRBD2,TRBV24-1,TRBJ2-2,TGTGCCACCAGTGATAATAGCGGGACGAACACCGGGGAGCTGTTTTTT,CATSDNSGTNTGELFF
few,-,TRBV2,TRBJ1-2,TGTGCCAGCAGTAGGGTCAATTCCTTTAACTATGGCTACACCTTC,CASSRVNSFNYGYTF
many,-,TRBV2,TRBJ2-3,TGTGCCAGCCTCGGCACAGATACGCAGTATTTT,CASLGTDTQYF
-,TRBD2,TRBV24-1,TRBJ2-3,TGTGCCACCAGTGATCCTTCAAGACTAGCGGGAGGGAAAGATGGAGATACGCAGTATTTT,CATSDPSRLAGGKDGDTQYF
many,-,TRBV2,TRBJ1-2,TGTGCCAGCGGCCGACTGGAATCGGGCTACACCTTC,CASGRLESGYTF
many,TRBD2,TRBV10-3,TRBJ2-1,TGTGCCATCACCCAGACTGCGGGGGTCTACAATGAGCAGTTCTTC,CAITQTAGVYNEQFF
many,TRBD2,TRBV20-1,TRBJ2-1,TGCAGTGCCATCCAGCGGGAGCCCTACAATGAGCAGTTCTTC,CSAIQREPYNEQFF
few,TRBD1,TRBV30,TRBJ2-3,TGTGCCTGGAGTGGGACAGGGACCAGCACAGATACGCAGTATTTT,CAWSGTGTSTDTQYF
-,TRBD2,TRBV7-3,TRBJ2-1,TGTGCCAGCAGTTCCACTAGCGGGGACTCCTACAATGAGCAGTTCTTC,CASSSTSGDSYNEQFF
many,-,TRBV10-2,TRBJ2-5,TGCGCCAGCAGTGAGGGTTCGGAGGAGACCCAGTACTTC,CASSEGSEETQYF
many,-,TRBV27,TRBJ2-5,TGTGCCAGCAGTCCATCGACCCGGGGGCAAGAGACCCAGTACTTC,CASSPSTRGQETQYF
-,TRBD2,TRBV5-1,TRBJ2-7,TGCGCCAGCAGCTTGGGTGTTAGCGGGGGGGCGGAAGAGCAGTACTTC,CASSLGVSGGAEEQYF
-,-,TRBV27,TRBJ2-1,TGTGCCAGCAGTTACCTAGCCTTCAATGAGCAGTTCTTC,CASSYLAFNEQFF
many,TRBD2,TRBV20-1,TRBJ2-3,TGCAGTGGGCTAGCGGAGAGCACAGATACGCAGTATTTT,CSGLAESTDTQYF
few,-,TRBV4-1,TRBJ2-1,TGCGCCAGCAGCCAAATAACAGCGTCCTACAATGAGCAGTTCTTC,CASSQITASYNEQFF
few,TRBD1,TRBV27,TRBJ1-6,TGTGCCAGCAGTACACAGGGGGCAGGGGGTAATTCACCCCTCCACTTT,CASSTQGAGGNSPLHF
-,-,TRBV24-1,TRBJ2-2,TGTGCCACCAGTGAGCCGAGACTGGGGACGGTGTTTTTT,CATSEPRLGTVFF
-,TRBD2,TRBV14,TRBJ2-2,TGTGCCAGCAGCCAAGAGTCCCCCAGCGGGAGGAGGTACGACACCGGGGAGCTGTTTTTT,CASSQESPSGRRYDTGELFF
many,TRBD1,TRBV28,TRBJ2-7,TGTGCCAGCAGTATAGGGGGCCCCTACGAGCAGTACTTC,CASSIGGPYEQYF
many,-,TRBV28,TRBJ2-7,TGTGCCAGCAGTTTATTCCCTAGAAGAAAAACCGTATCCTACGAGCAGTACTTC,CASSLFPRRKTVSYEQYF
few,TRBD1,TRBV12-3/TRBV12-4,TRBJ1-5,TGTGCCAGCAGTTTAGGGACAGGGGTCAGTCAGCCCCAGCATTTT,CASSLGTGVSQPQHF
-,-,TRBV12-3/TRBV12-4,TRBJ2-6,TGTGCCAGCAGTTTAGCTACGGGGAAGGGGGCCAACGTCCTGACTTTC,CASSLATGKGANVLTF
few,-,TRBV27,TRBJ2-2,TGTGCCAGCAGCCCGTGGGTGTTTTTT,CASSPWVFF
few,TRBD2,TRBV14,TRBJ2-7,TGTGCCAGCAGCCAAGATATGGGACTAGCGTCCGAGCAGTACTTC,CASSQDMGLASEQYF
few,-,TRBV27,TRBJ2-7,TGTGCCAGCAGTCCTTCTTCCCGGGACGAACCCTACGAGCAGTACTTC,CASSPSSRDEPYEQYF
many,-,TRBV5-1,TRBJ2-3,TGCGCCAGCAGCTTACAGGGCCCCACAGATACGCAGTATTTT,CASSLQGPTDTQYF
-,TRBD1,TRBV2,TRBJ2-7,TGTGCCAGCAGTCGGGACAGGGGACCCCACGAGCAGTACTTC,CASSRDRGPHEQYF
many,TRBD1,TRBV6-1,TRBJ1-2,TGTGCCAGCAGTAAAGAGGAGACAGGGCCCTATGGCTACACCTTC,CASSKEETGPYGYTF
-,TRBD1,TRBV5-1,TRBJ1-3,TGCGCCAGCAGCTACGGACAGGAGAGCTCTGGAAACACCATATATTTT,CASSYGQESSGNTIYF
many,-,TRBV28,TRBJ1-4,TGTGCCAGCTGCTCTGGGGGTAATGAAAAACTGTTTTTT,CASCSGGNEKLFF
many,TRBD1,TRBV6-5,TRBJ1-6,TGTGCCAGCAGTTACGCAGGGGGCGCCGGTTCACCCCTCCACTTT,CASSYAGGAGSPLHF